This TCR beta chain was identified in a study of beta chain features in type 1 diabetes. Losses at the gene ends were 7 bases for V and 6 bases for J; bases not matched to a gene: 4. The CDR3 runs to 12 residues. Germline V gene sequence: CDR1 ENHRY, CDR2 SYGVKD. Every isolated RNA sample was fully reverse transcribed, so sequencing captured expressed TCRB transcripts. The read count averaged around 3.6 million across naive, central memory and regulatory T cell samples. Generated by immunoSEQ multiplex PCR, the TCRdb table keeps only in-frame clones and is missing some. The table includes about 30,000 clones, approximately 51% detected once. This clone was observed a few times. Antigen unknown. General study findings and limits: TCRB CDR3s were moderately but significantly shorter in Type 1 diabetes patients in all four CD4+ subsets. Healthy donors had naive, central memory and Treg TCRB repertoires that appeared less similar than those seen among patients. More deletions and fewer insertions at VDJ junctions were seen in type 1 diabetes patients.

The gene calls are TRBV10-3 and TRBJ1-2; TRBD1 agrees at 8 bases. The receptor was derived from a woman aged 18-29 years with type 1 diabetes. What was sequenced was Tregs from blood. DNA of the CDR3: TGTGCCATCAACCAGGACAGGGATGGCTACACCTTC. This gives the protein CAINQDRDGYTF.